The 23 T cell receptor beta chains reported below all come from one sample, sequenced in a study of memory CD4+ T cells and cytomegalovirus serostatus. TCRdb's copy holds only in-frame clones and misses some; the assay was immunoSEQ multiplex PCR. This table has about 82,000 clones, roughly 80% appearing once. The sort gate was single viable CD3+CD4+CD8-CD45RO+ cells for memory CD4+ T cells. The sequenced sample was memory CD4+ T cells from blood. The receptors come from an adult in good health and CMV-seronegative.

The genes are TRBV19 and TRBJ2-7; a weak D match, TRBD2 (5 bases). Trimming stripped 4 bases from V and 4 bases from J, with 8 bases between. Germline assignment: CDR1 LNHDA and CDR2 SQIVND (reference sequence). The CDR3 totals 12 residues. Here the CDR3 reads CASSTSGYEQYF. Here the CDR3 DNA reads TGTGCCAGTAGTACCTCGGGATACGAGCAGTACTTC.

V gene TRBV5-1 combines with J gene TRBJ1-1; D possibly corresponds to TRBD1 (5 bases). Looked up from germline, CDR1 is SGHRS and CDR2 is YFSETQ. V shed 2 bases and J shed 4 bases, with 12 bases lying between them. The CDR3 sequence is 14 residues long. CDR3 loop: CASSLRGLGTEAFF. The CDR3 coding sequence is TGCGCCAGCAGCTTAAGGGGATTGGGCACTGAAGCTTTCTTT.

This clone has more than one count but fewer than ten. V gene TRBV13 combines with J gene TRBJ1-1; D gene ambiguous. The CDR3 loop spans 13 amino acids. Trimming left V 3 bases short and J 1 base short, with 6 bases between. Germline lookup yields CDR1 PRHDT and CDR2 FYEKMQ (reference sequence). For the CDR3, the DNA is TGTGCCAGCAGCTTCTCCCGGAACACTGAAGCTTTCTTT. Translated, it gives CASSFSRNTEAFF.

The gene calls are TRBV5-4 and TRBJ1-5, with D possibly being TRBD1 (5 bases). Germline V CDR1 and CDR2: SGHNT, YYREEE (reference sequence). V was clipped by 4 bases and J by 6 bases, with 17 bases between them. The CDR3 sequence is 15 residues long. The CDR3 sequence is CASSVGPTNSQPQHF. Written as DNA, the CDR3 is TGTGCCAGCAGCGTGGGGCCCACCAACAGTCAGCCCCAGCATTTT.

The V gene is TRBV4-1, the J gene TRBJ2-7; D possibly corresponds to TRBD1 (5 bases). This CDR3 contains 16 residues. V lost 0 bases and J lost 2, with 14 bases in between. Germline CDR1 and CDR2: MGHRA and YSYEKL. This CDR3 is CASSQDGYPGTYEQYF. CDR3 nucleotides: TGCGCCAGCAGCCAAGATGGGTATCCAGGGACCTACGAGCAGTACTTC.

This clone was seen more than once but under ten times. The gene calls are TRBV12-2 and TRBJ2-1; the table's D gene call, TRBD2, was not cross checked with the DNA. TRBV12-2 is assigned pseudogene status. The CDR3 sequence is 12 residues long. CDR3 DNA: TGTGCAAGTCGCCGGACTAGCGGGGAGCAGTTCTTC. Translating it yields CASRRTSGEQFF.

CDR3 in DNA: TGTGCCAGCAGTGAAAATAATAGAAAGGCGGGCACTGAAGCTTTCTTT. Translation gives CASSENNRKAGTEAFF. J is TRBJ1-1 and V is TRBV6-1; D gene unclear. The length of the CDR3 is 16 residues. V lost 2 bases and J 4 bases, leaving 17 bases between the germline ends. The germline CDR1 and CDR2 sequences are MNHNS and SASEGT.

This clone showed up many times. The gene calls are TRBV5-1 and TRBJ1-4; D unresolved. V lost 1 base, J lost 5 bases, and 15 bases lay in between. The length of the CDR3 is 16 residues. Germline-derived CDR1 and CDR2 are SGHRS and YFSETQ. CDR3 amino acids: CASSLSVVQLNEKLFF. The CDR3 nucleotides are TGCGCCAGCAGCTTGTCGGTCGTCCAGCTGAATGAAAAACTGTTTTTT.

This clone has a handful of counts. The J gene is TRBJ1-6, the V gene TRBV6-1; D not resolved. The CDR3 sequence is 12 residues long. In germline, CDR1 is MNHNS, CDR2 SASEGT. V was cut by 3 bases and J by 4 bases, with 1 base left in between. CDR3 in amino acids: CASSDYNSPLHF. DNA of the CDR3: TGTGCCAGCAGTGATTATAATTCACCCCTCCACTTT.

The chain couples TRBV29-1 to TRBJ2-1; TRBD2 aligns across 10 bases. The CDR3 has 15 residues. The germline gives CDR1 SQVTM, CDR2 ANQGSEA. Trimming at V came to 0 bases and at J to 9 bases, leaving 8 bases not matched to a gene. In DNA form, the CDR3 reads TGCAGCGTTGAAGAGGGTGGCAAGCGGGGGGGTGAGCAGTTCTTC. Amino acid sequence: CSVEEGGKRGGEQFF.

The chain joins TRBV5-1 to TRBJ1-4, with a weak D call TRBD1 (6 bases). V was cut by 5 bases and J by 3 bases, with 14 bases left in between. CDR1 and CDR2 (germline): SGHRS, YFSETQ. The CDR3 extends over 15 amino acids. CDR3 sequence reads: CASRETGFSNEKLFF. In DNA form, the CDR3 reads TGCGCCAGCAGAGAAACAGGGTTCTCTAATGAAAAACTGTTTTTT.

Of note for this clone: At one of its ends the junction is not consistent with the germline gene, which may arise from a read error. The rearrangement uses TRBV7-7 and TRBJ2-5; the D gene is possibly TRBD2 (7 bases). In germline, CDR1 is SSHAT, CDR2 FNYEAQ (reference sequence). The CDR3 sequence is 15 residues long. DNA for the CDR3: TGTGCTAGCAGCTTATTCCCGGGGGGCACAGAGACCCAGTACTTC. As protein: CASSLFPGGTETQYF.

This chain uses TRBV9 with TRBJ2-3; D is perhaps TRBD1 or TRBD2 (5 bases each). Trimming removed 0 bases at V and 2 bases at J, with 10 bases between. Germline V gene data show CDR1 as SGDLS and CDR2 as YYNGEE. CDR3 length: 15 amino acids. The CDR3 region has the DNA TGTGCCAGCAGCGTAGATAGGGGACCCACAGATACGCAGTATTTT. Translated, it gives CASSVDRGPTDTQYF.

V and J are TRBV5-1 and TRBJ2-7; 7 bases are a match to TRBD1. J was trimmed by 3 bases and V by 0 bases; bases with no gene match: 9. Per the germline V gene, CDR1 is SGHRS and CDR2 is YFSETQ. The CDR3 extends over 16 amino acids. CDR3 bases: TGCGCCAGCAGCTTGGGGGGACAGACAGGAGACTACGAGCAGTACTTC. It translates to CASSLGGQTGDYEQYF.

This clone was seen only once. The chain has TRBV15 and TRBJ1-4; 12 positions match TRBD1. The CDR3 extends over 15 amino acids. Germline assignment: CDR1 LNHNV and CDR2 YYDKDF (reference sequence). Trimming cost V 0 bases and J 13 bases; bases outside gene matches: 6. The CDR3 sequence: CATSREPGQGARLFF. The CDR3 DNA follows: TGTGCCACCAGCAGAGAACCGGGACAGGGGGCTCGACTGTTTTTT.

CDR3: CATSREDGVFADTQYF. DNA for the CDR3: TGTGCCACCAGCAGAGAGGACGGGGTATTCGCAGATACGCAGTATTTT. The chain combines TRBV15 with TRBJ2-3; weak D call: TRBD2 (5 bases). Trimming stripped 0 bases from V and 4 bases from J, with 14 bases between. Germline V CDR1 and CDR2: LNHNV, YYDKDF (reference sequence). The CDR3 loop spans 16 amino acids.

The chain uses TRBV6-1 and TRBJ1-2; 11 bases match TRBD1. The CDR3 has 16 amino acids. With 0 bases clipped from V and 4 bases from J, the junction kept 4 bases outside the gene matches. Germline V CDR1 and CDR2: MNHNS, SASEGT. Here the CDR3 DNA reads TGTGCCAGCAGTGAAGCCAGGACAGGGGGCTCCTATGGCTACACCTTC. This encodes CASSEARTGGSYGYTF.

CDR3 coding DNA: TGTGCCGGCGGGGGACTAGCGGGCTGGGAGCAGTTCTTC. This encodes CAGGGLAGWEQFF. The rearrangement links TRBV30 to TRBJ2-1, with 12 bases matching TRBD2. V shed 8 bases and J 10 bases; nucleotides not matched to a gene: 9. The CDR3 sequence is 13 residues long. CDR1 and CDR2 (germline): GTSNPN, SVGIG (reference sequence).

The chain combines TRBV5-8 with TRBJ2-7; 8 positions agree with TRBD1. The J segment lost 4 bases and the V segment lost 1 base, leaving 1 base of the junction unmatched. CDR1 is SGHTS, CDR2 YDEGEE, per germline. CDR3 length: 13 amino acids. CDR3 sequence: CASSLYRGYEQYF. DNA for the CDR3: TGTGCCAGCAGCTTGTACAGGGGGTACGAGCAGTACTTC.

The chain employs TRBV30 and TRBJ1-1, with 9 bases lining up with TRBD1. Germline-derived CDR1 and CDR2 are GTSNPN and SVGIG (reference sequence). The CDR3 runs 13 residues. V was clipped by 6 bases and J by 3 bases; unmatched bases: 5. Written as DNA, the CDR3 is TGTGCCTGCGGCGGGGACAGGGACACTGAAGCTTTCTTT. Protein: CACGGDRDTEAFF.

The chain recombines TRBV6-1 with TRBJ1-2, with TRBD1 identical over 7 bases. V lost 7 bases and J lost 5; bases outside the gene matches: 1. The CDR3 runs 11 residues. The germline V gene encodes CDR1 MNHNS and CDR2 SASEGT. CDR3 DNA: TGTGCCAGCACAGGGGGGTATGGCTACACCTTC. Translating gives CASTGGYGYTF.

This CDR3 is CATSGSNEQFF. CDR3 sequence (DNA): TGTGCCACCTCCGGCTCCAATGAGCAGTTCTTC. V is TRBV10-3 and J is TRBJ2-1; the D is unclear. The CDR3 runs to 11 residues. The germline gives CDR1 ENHRY, CDR2 SYGVKD. V was shortened by 10 bases and J by 6 bases, with 10 bases between the two germline ends.

V gene TRBV4-2 combines with J gene TRBJ2-3; D not certain. CDR3 length: 13 residues. The germline gives CDR1 LGHNA, CDR2 YNFKEQ. V was clipped by 0 bases and J by 4 bases, with 5 bases between them. Here the CDR3 DNA reads TGTGCCAGCAGCCAAGATCTTCCAGATACGCAGTATTTT. Translating gives CASSQDLPDTQYF.